One sample yielded the 23 T cell receptor beta chains listed below, sequenced in a study of resident and recirculating memory T cells in vitiligo. Produced via immunoSEQ multiplex PCR; TCRdb's table is partial and in-frame only. The sample has about 76,000 clones, just over 90% seen once. The sequencing input was blood. The receptors originated from a male donor with vitiligo.

The rearrangement joins TRBV7-9 to TRBJ1-2; TRBD1 is a possible D gene (5 bases). Deletions cut 5 bases from V and 1 base from J, with 11 bases between. Looked up from germline, CDR1 is SEHNR and CDR2 is FQNEAQ (reference sequence). The CDR3 totals 14 residues. The CDR3 DNA is TGTGCCAGCAGCCCTACAGGAGATAACTATGGCTACACCTTC. Translating gives CASSPTGDNYGYTF.

J is TRBJ2-7 and V is TRBV4-2, with TRBD1 matching over 7 bases. Germline V CDR1 and CDR2: LGHNA, YNFKEQ. This CDR3 region has 14 residues. The V and J ends lost 9 bases and 2 bases, in that order; junction bases with no gene match: 10. The CDR3 bases are TGTGCCAGTTCCCTCCGGGACAGAGCCTACGAGCAGTACTTC. This codes for CASSLRDRAYEQYF.

The chain links TRBV4-3 to TRBJ2-7, with D unclear. The CDR3 totals 14 residues. Germline-derived CDR1 and CDR2 are LGHNA and YSLEER. Trimming cost V 4 bases and J 2 bases, with 12 bases left between them. The DNA for the CDR3 is TGCGCCAGCAGCCTCCGTCCCCAGGCCTACGAGCAGTACTTC. It codes for CASSLRPQAYEQYF.

The chain uses TRBV5-4 and TRBJ1-5, with 7 bases matching TRBD1. V lost 0 bases and J lost 2; bases outside the gene matches: 2. The CDR3 is 15 residues long. The germline V gene encodes CDR1 SGHNT and CDR2 YYREEE (reference sequence). DNA for the CDR3: TGTGCCAGCAGCTTGGCCGGGACAGGCAATCAGCCCCAGCATTTT. The encoded protein is CASSLAGTGNQPQHF. Using reference TRBV5-4 and TRBJ1-5 for the parts outside the CDR3, the full variable domain is ETGVTQSPTHLIKTRGQQVTLRCSSQSGHNTVSWYQQALGQGPQFIFQYYREEENGRGNFPPRFSGLQFPNYSSELNVNALELDDSALYLCASSLAGTGNQPQHFGDGTRLSIL.

The chain joins TRBV27 to TRBJ2-7; TRBD2 matches at 8 bases. This CDR3 is 16 amino acids long. Trimming at V came to 2 bases and at J to 4 bases, leaving 10 bases not matched to a gene. From germline, CDR1 is MNHEY and CDR2 SMNVEV (reference sequence). Here the CDR3 DNA reads TGTGCCAGCAGTTTAGGAGGCGGGAGGACACAATACGAGCAGTACTTC. It is translated as CASSLGGGRTQYEQYF.

Only one count was recorded for this clone. The chain uses TRBV4-1 and TRBJ1-5; weak D call: TRBD1 (5 bases). CDR3 length: 15 amino acids. In germline, CDR1 is MGHRA, CDR2 YSYEKL. Trimming shortened V by 4 bases and J by 7 bases, and 17 bases separated the two germline ends. CDR3 DNA sequence: TGCGCCAGCAGCCGCGGGACCGCCCTGGAGCAGCCCCAGCATTTT. It yields the protein CASSRGTALEQPQHF.

V is TRBV28 and J is TRBJ1-2; 9 positions match TRBD1. This CDR3 is built from 14 residues. The V gene's germline CDR1 is MDHEN and CDR2 SYDVKM. J lost 7 bases, V lost 5 bases, and 8 bases had no gene match. The CDR3 protein is CASSKRDRVGGYTF. The CDR3 DNA is TGTGCCAGCAGTAAGAGGGACAGGGTAGGTGGCTACACCTTC.

The chain combines TRBV18 with TRBJ1-1; 8 nucleotides align to TRBD1. This CDR3 is 14 amino acids long. The trim removed 5 bases at V and 2 bases at J, leaving 4 bases unmatched. Germline V gene data show CDR1 as KGHSH and CDR2 as LQKENI. The CDR3, as DNA: TGTGCCAGCTCAGAAACAGGGGGAAACACTGAAGCTTTCTTT. This translates into CASSETGGNTEAFF.

This chain uses TRBV6-5 with TRBJ2-1; perhaps TRBD1 as D (6 bases). Germline values: CDR1 MNHEY, CDR2 SVGAGI. This CDR3 has 14 amino acids. V was trimmed by 1 base and J by 4 bases, leaving 8 bases between them. The CDR3 bases are TGTGCCAGCAGTTACTTGGGGGCTTACAATGAGCAGTTCTTC. Its protein is CASSYLGAYNEQFF.

The V call is TRBV7-9, the J call TRBJ2-1; 14 nucleotides agree with TRBD2. This CDR3 contains 19 residues. After removal of 3 bases from V and 0 bases from J, the junction contained 7 bases not matched to a gene. Germline V CDR1 and CDR2: SEHNR, FQNEAQ (reference sequence). In DNA form, the CDR3 reads TGTGCCAGCAGCTTTTTCGGGACTAGCGGGAGCCCCTCCTACAATGAGCAGTTCTTC. This translates into CASSFFGTSGSPSYNEQFF. Using reference TRBV7-9 and TRBJ2-1 for the parts outside the CDR3, the full variable domain is DTGVSQNPRHKITKRGQNVTFRCDPISEHNRLYWYRQTLGQGPEFLTYFQNEAQLEKSRLLSDRFSAERPKGSFSTLEIQRTEQGDSAMYLCASSFFGTSGSPSYNEQFFGPGTRLTVL.

This chain links TRBV4-2 with TRBJ2-7; TRBD2 aligns across 9 bases. J was trimmed by 2 bases and V by 1 base; bases with no gene match: 9. CDR1 and CDR2 (germline): LGHNA, YNFKEQ. The CDR3 totals 17 residues. The CDR3 loop reads CASSQGVLAGRTYEQYF. The CDR3 DNA reads TGTGCCAGCAGCCAAGGGGTCCTAGCGGGAAGAACCTACGAGCAGTACTTC.

The rearrangement uses TRBV18 and TRBJ1-2; perhaps TRBD1 as D (6 bases). The V gene lost 0 bases and the J gene lost 0 bases, with 17 bases spanning the gap. Germline assignment: CDR1 KGHSH and CDR2 LQKENI. The CDR3 extends over 18 amino acids. The CDR3 loop is CASSPPNNGQNTNYGYTF. DNA for the CDR3: TGTGCCAGCTCACCACCTAACAATGGACAGAACACTAACTATGGCTACACCTTC.

The chain couples TRBV9 to TRBJ2-3; 13 nucleotides line up with TRBD2. The V gene end was trimmed by 4 bases and the J gene end by 7 bases; junction bases not matched to a gene: 6. Germline values: CDR1 SGDLS, CDR2 YYNGEE. The CDR3 has 15 amino acids. The DNA of the CDR3 is TGTGCCAGCAGCTACGGACTAGCGGGAGAAAATACGCAGTATTTT. It encodes CASSYGLAGENTQYF.

The rearrangement links TRBV10-2 to TRBJ2-2, with 12 bases identical to TRBD2. Germline values: CDR1 WSHSY, CDR2 SAAADI. Unmatched junction bases numbered 11, after V lost 7 bases and J lost 8 bases. This CDR3 spans 16 amino acids. For the CDR3, the DNA is TGCGCCAGCAATCTGACTAGCGGGAGAAACCCGGGGGAGCTGTTTTTT. Residues: CASNLTSGRNPGELFF.

This rearrangement joins TRBV5-1 to TRBJ2-3; D unclear. V lost 4 bases, J lost 6 bases, and 9 bases lay in between. CDR1 is SGHRS and CDR2 is YFSETQ in the germline V gene. CDR3 length: 12 residues. The CDR3 reads CASSPEADTQYF. The CDR3 DNA sequence: TGCGCCAGCAGCCCGGAAGCGGATACGCAGTATTTT.

This clone was detected only once. The J gene is TRBJ2-1, the V gene TRBV4-1; D gene uncertain. Trimming took 1 base from V and 2 from J, leaving 18 bases between them. Germline values: CDR1 MGHRA, CDR2 YSYEKL. The CDR3 loop spans 18 amino acids. In DNA form, the CDR3 reads TGCGCCAGCAGCCAAGGGGCCCAACTGTTGGGTGCCTACAATGAGCAGTTCTTC. This encodes CASSQGAQLLGAYNEQFF.

This rearrangement joins TRBV19 to TRBJ1-2, with TRBD1 matching over 8 bases. This CDR3 is 12 amino acids long. Germline CDR1 LNHDA, CDR2 SQIVND (reference sequence). V lost 4 bases to trimming and J lost 13 bases; unmatched junction nucleotides: 8. CDR3 region: CASSTPTGECTF. The DNA for the CDR3 is TGTGCCAGTAGTACGCCGACAGGGGAGTGCACCTTC.

This chain joins TRBV28 and TRBJ2-7; weak D call: TRBD2 (6 bases). V was cut by 2 bases and J by 1 base, with 9 bases left in between. Looked up from germline, CDR1 is MDHEN and CDR2 is SYDVKM. The CDR3 contains 14 residues. CDR3 sequence (DNA): TGTGCCAGCAGTTTAGGCGGGGTTTCCTACGAGCAGTACTTC. Encoded protein: CASSLGGVSYEQYF.

This clone was seen a single time. The rearrangement joins TRBV28 to TRBJ1-1; weak D call: TRBD1 (5 bases). Germline V CDR1 and CDR2: MDHEN, SYDVKM. This CDR3 contains 14 residues. V dropped 2 bases and J dropped 5 bases, with 12 bases sitting between them. The CDR3 here is CASSLRGTVTEAFF. CDR3 nucleotide sequence: TGTGCCAGCAGTTTAAGGGGAACAGTAACTGAAGCTTTCTTT.

The chain carries TRBV6-5 and TRBJ1-2; D is possibly TRBD1 (5 bases). This CDR3 is built from 16 residues. CDR1 MNHEY and CDR2 SVGAGI come from the germline V gene. Trimming took off 1 base at V and 4 bases at J, with 16 bases between the two ends. CDR3 loop: CASSYLFQRQSYGYTF. For the CDR3, the DNA is TGTGCCAGCAGTTACTTATTCCAGCGACAGAGCTATGGCTACACCTTC.

The gene calls are TRBV18 and TRBJ1-1, with 8 positions matching TRBD1. The CDR3 extends over 15 amino acids. Germline values: CDR1 KGHSH, CDR2 LQKENI. The V and J ends lost 3 bases and 9 bases, in that order; junction bases with no gene match: 12. CDR3 sequence: CASSPGTGGSEKAFF. Written as DNA, the CDR3 is TGTGCCAGCTCACCGGGAACAGGGGGTAGTGAGAAAGCTTTCTTT.

The J gene is TRBJ2-3, the V gene TRBV6-5, with 11 nucleotides matching TRBD2. Germline V gene sequence: CDR1 MNHEY, CDR2 SVGAGI. Trimming at V came to 6 bases and at J to 6 bases, leaving 5 bases not matched to a gene. The CDR3 spans 14 residues. CDR3 nucleotide sequence: TGTGCCAGCAGAACTAGCGGGAGAGCGGATACGCAGTATTTT. The encoded protein is CASRTSGRADTQYF.

V usage is TRBV7-9 and J usage is TRBJ2-1; 11 positions match TRBD2. The germline V gene encodes CDR1 SEHNR and CDR2 FQNEAQ (reference sequence). CDR3 size: 15 residues. With 5 bases clipped from V and 3 bases from J, the junction kept 3 bases outside the gene matches. In nucleotides, the CDR3 is TGTGCCAGCAGCGGGACTAGCGGATACTACAATGAGCAGTTCTTC. Encoded protein: CASSGTSGYYNEQFF. The full variable domain, in which reference TRBV7-9 and TRBJ2-1 provide the parts outside the CDR3, is DTGVSQNPRHKITKRGQNVTFRCDPISEHNRLYWYRQTLGQGPEFLTYFQNEAQLEKSRLLSDRFSAERPKGSFSTLEIQRTEQGDSAMYLCASSGTSGYYNEQFFGPGTRLTVL.